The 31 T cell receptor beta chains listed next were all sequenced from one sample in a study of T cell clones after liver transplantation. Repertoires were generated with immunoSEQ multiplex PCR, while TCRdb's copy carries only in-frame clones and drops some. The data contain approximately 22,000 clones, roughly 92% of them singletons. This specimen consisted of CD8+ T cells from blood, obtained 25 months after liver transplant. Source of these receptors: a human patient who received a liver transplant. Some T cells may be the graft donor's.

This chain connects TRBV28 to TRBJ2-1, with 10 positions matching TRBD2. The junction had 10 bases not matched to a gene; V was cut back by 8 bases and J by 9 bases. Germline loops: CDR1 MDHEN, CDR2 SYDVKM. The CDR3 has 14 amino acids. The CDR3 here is CASARTSGLSEQFF. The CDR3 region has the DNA TGTGCCAGCGCCCGGACTAGCGGACTCAGTGAGCAGTTCTTC.

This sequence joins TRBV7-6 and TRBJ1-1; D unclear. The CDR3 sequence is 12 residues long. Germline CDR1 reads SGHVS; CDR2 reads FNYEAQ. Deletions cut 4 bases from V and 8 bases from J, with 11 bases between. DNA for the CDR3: TGTGCCAGCAGCTCCTCTTCCGGGGAAGCTTTCTTT. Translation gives CASSSSSGEAFF.

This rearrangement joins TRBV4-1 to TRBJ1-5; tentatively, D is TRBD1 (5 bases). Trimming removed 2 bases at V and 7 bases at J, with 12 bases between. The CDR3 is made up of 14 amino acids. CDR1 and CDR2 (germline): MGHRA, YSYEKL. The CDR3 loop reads CASSQLEGPQPQHF. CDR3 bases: TGCGCCAGCAGCCAACTCGAGGGACCCCAGCCCCAGCATTTT.

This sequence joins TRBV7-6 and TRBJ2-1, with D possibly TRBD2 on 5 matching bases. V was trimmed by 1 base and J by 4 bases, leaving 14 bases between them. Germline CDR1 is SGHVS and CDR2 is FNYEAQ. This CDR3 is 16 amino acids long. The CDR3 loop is CASSLEGVTRYNEQFF. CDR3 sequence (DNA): TGTGCCAGCAGCTTAGAAGGCGTAACTAGGTACAATGAGCAGTTCTTC.

The CDR3 here is CASGGPTPNYGYTF. The CDR3 region has the DNA TGTGCCAGCGGGGGACCGACCCCTAACTATGGCTACACCTTC. The chain has TRBV27 and TRBJ1-2, with TRBD1 as a possible D gene (5 bases). The CDR3 totals 14 residues. CDR1 MNHEY and CDR2 SMNVEV come from the germline V gene (reference sequence). Trimming took 8 bases from V and 0 from J, leaving 13 bases between them.

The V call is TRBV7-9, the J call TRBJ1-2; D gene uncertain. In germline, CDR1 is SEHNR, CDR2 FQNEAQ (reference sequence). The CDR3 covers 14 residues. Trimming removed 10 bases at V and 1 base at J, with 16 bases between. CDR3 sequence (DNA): TGTGCCACCGAGAACAGAGAAAATAACTATGGCTACACCTTC. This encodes CATENRENNYGYTF.

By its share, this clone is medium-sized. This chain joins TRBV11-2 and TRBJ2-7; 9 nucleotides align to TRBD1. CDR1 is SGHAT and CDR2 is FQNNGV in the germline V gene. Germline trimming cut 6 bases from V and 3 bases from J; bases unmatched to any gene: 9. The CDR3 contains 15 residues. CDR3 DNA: TGTGCCAGCAGTTGGCGGACAGGGGTTGACTACGAGCAGTACTTC. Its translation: CASSWRTGVDYEQYF.

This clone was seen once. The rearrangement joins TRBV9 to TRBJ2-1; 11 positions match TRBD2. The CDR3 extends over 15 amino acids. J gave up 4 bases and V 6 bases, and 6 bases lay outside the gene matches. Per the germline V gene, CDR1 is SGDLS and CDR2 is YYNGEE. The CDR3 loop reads CASNLAGGRYNEQFF. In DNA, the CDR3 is TGTGCCAGCAACCTAGCGGGAGGAAGGTACAATGAGCAGTTCTTC.

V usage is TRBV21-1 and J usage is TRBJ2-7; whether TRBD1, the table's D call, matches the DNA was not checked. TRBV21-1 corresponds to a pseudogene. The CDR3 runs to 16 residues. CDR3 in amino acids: CASSNWHRDRSYEQYF. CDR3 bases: TGTGCCAGCAGCAATTGGCACCGGGACAGATCCTACGAGCAGTACTTC.

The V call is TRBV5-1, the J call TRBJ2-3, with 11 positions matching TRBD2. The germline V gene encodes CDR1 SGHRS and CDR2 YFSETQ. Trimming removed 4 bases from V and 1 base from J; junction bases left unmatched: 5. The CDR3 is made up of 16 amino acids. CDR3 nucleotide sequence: TGCGCCAGCAGCCCCAGACTAGCGGGGCGCACAGATACGCAGTATTTT. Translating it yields CASSPRLAGRTDTQYF.

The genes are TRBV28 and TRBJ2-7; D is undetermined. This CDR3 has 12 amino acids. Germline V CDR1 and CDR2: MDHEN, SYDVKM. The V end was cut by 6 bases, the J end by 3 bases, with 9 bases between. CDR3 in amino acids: CASRSTDYEQYF. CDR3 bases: TGTGCCAGCAGAAGCACAGACTACGAGCAGTACTTC.

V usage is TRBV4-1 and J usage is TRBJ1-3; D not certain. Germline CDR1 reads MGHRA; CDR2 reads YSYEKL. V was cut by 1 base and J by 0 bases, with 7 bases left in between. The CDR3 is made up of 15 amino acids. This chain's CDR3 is CASSQGYRSGNTIYF. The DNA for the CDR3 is TGCGCCAGCAGCCAAGGATACCGCTCTGGAAACACCATATATTTT.

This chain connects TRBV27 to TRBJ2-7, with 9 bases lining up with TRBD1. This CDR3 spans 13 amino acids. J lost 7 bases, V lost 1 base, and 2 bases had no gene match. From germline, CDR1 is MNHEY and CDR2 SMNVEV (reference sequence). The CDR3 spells CASSLYGTGEQYF. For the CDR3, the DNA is TGTGCCAGCAGTTTATACGGGACAGGGGAGCAGTACTTC.

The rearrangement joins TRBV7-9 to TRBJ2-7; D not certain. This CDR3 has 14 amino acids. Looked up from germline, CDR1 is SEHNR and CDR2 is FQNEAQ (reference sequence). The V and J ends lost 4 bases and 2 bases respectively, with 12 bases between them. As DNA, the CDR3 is TGTGCCAGCAGCTCCGAGACGGATACCTACGAGCAGTACTTC. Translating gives CASSSETDTYEQYF.

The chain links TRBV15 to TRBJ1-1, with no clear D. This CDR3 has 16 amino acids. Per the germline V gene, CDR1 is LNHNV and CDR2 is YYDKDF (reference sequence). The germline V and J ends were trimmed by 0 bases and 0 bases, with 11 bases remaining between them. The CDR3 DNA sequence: TGTGCCACCAGCAGAGACCGGCCAAAAATGAACACTGAAGCTTTCTTT. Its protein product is CATSRDRPKMNTEAFF.

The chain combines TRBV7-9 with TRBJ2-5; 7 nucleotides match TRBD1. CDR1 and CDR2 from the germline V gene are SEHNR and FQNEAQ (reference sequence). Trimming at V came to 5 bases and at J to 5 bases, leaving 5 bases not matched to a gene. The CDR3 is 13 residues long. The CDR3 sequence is CASSQQGWETQYF. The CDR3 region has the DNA TGTGCCAGCAGCCAACAGGGGTGGGAGACCCAGTACTTC.

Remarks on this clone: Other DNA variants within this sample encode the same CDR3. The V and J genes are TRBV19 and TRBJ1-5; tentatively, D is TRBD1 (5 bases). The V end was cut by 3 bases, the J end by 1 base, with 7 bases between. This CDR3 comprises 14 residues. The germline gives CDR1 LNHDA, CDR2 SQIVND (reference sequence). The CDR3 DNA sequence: TGTGCCAGTAGTATCAGGGACAGCAATCAGCCCCAGCATTTT. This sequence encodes CASSIRDSNQPQHF.

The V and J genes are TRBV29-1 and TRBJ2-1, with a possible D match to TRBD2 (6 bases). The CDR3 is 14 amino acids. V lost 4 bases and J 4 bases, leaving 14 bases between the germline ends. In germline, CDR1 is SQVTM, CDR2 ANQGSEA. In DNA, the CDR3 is TGCAGCGTTGCGAGACTAGGGAGGTACAATGAGCAGTTCTTC. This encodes CSVARLGRYNEQFF.

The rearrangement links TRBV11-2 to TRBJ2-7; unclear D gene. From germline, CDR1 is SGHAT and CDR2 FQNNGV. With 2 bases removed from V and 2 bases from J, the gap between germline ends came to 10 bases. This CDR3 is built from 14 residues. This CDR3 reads CASSLLRSTYEQYF. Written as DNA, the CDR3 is TGTGCCAGCAGCTTACTTCGGAGTACCTACGAGCAGTACTTC.

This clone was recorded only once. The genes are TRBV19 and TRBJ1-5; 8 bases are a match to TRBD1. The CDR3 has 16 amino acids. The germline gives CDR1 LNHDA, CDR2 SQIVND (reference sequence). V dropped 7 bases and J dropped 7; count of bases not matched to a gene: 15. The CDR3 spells CASKSETGVFKQPQHF. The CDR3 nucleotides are TGTGCCAGTAAGTCGGAGACAGGGGTGTTTAAACAGCCCCAGCATTTT.

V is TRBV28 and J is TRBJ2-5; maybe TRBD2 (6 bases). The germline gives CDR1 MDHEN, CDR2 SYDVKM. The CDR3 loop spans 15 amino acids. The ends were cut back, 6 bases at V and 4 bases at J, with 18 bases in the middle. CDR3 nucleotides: TGTGCCAGCAGCACACCGGAGGGTCTATTAGAGACCCAGTACTTC. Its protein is CASSTPEGLLETQYF.

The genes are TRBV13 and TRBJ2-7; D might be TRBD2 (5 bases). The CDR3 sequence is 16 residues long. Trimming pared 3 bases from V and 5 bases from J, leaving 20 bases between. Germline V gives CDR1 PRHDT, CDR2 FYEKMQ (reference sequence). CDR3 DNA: TGTGCCAGCAGCTTTTTAGCGTTGTCAGCAGAGAACGAGCAGTACTTC. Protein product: CASSFLALSAENEQYF.

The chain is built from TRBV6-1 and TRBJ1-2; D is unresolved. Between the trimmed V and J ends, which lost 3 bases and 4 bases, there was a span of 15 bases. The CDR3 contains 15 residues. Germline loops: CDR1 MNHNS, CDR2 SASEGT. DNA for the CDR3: TGTGCCAGCAGTGATAGGGTCATATCCCCCTATGGCTACACCTTC. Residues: CASSDRVISPYGYTF.

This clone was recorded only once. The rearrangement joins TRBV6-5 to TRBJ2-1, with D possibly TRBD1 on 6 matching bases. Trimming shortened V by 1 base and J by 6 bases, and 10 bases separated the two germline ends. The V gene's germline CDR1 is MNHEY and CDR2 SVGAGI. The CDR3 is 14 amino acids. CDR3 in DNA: TGTGCCAGCAGTTACTTTGGGACATTCAATGAGCAGTTCTTC. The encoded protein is CASSYFGTFNEQFF.

Here the CDR3 reads CASSQGLDYEQYF. CDR3 nucleotides: TGCGCCAGCAGCCAAGGACTAGACTACGAGCAGTACTTC. This rearrangement joins TRBV4-3 to TRBJ2-7; a possible D gene is TRBD2 (6 bases). CDR3 length: 13 amino acids. V was pared by 1 base and J by 3 bases, with 7 bases between. The germline V gene has CDR1 LGHNA and CDR2 YSLEER.

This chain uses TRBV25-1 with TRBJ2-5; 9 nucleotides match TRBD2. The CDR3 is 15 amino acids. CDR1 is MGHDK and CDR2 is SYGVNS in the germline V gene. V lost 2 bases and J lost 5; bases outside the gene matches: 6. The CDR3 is CASSERLAGSETQYF. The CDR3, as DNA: TGTGCCAGCAGTGAACGGCTAGCGGGAAGCGAGACCCAGTACTTC.

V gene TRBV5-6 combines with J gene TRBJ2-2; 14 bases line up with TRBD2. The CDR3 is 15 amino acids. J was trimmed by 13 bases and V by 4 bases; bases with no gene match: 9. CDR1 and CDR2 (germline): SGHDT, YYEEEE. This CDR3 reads CASSLGTSGSGTLFF. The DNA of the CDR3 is TGTGCCAGCAGCCTAGGGACTAGCGGGAGCGGAACGCTGTTTTTT. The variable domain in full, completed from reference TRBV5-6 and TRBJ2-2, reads DAGVTQSPTHLIKTRGQQVTLRCSPKSGHDTVSWYQQALGQGPQFIFQYYEEEERQRGNFPDRFSGHQFPNYSSELNVNALLLGDSALYLCASSLGTSGSGTLFFGEGSRLTVL.

The CDR3 nucleotides read TGTGCCAGCAGCGCACCCTCCTACGAGCAGTACTTC. Amino acid sequence: CASSAPSYEQYF. V is TRBV5-6 and J is TRBJ2-7; D is unclear. Germline assignment: CDR1 SGHDT and CDR2 YYEEEE. Trimming shortened V by 4 bases and J by 0 bases, and 5 bases separated the two germline ends. The CDR3 sequence is 12 residues long.

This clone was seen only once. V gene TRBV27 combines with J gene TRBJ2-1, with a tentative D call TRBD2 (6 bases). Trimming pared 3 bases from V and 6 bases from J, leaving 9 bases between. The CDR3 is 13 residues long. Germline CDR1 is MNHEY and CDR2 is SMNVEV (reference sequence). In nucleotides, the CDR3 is TGTGCCAGCAGTTTCGGACTACTCAATGAGCAGTTCTTC. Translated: CASSFGLLNEQFF.

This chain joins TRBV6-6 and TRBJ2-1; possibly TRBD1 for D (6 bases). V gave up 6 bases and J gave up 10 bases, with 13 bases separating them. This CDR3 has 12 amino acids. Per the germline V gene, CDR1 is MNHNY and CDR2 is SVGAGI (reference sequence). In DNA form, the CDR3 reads TGTGCCAGCAGCGCAGGACAGCTCGAGCAGTTCTTC. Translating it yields CASSAGQLEQFF.

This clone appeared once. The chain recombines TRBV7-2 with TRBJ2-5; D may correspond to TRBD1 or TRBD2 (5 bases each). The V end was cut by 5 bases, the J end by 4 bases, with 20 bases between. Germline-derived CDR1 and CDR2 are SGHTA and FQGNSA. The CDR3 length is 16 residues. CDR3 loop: CASSRRDVFARETQYF. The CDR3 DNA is TGTGCCAGCAGCCGACGGGACGTATTTGCAAGAGAGACCCAGTACTTC.